A single sample is the source of the 3 T cell receptor beta chains below, sequenced in a study of shared clonotypes between healthy human individuals. Some clones are missing from TCRdb's copy, which holds only in-frame ones; the method was immunoSEQ multiplex PCR. The sample records about 2.4 million clones, approximately 94% being singletons. Sequenced material: naive CD4+ T cells sorted from blood. This sample's subset: CD45RA+ positively selected. The receptor source for this set is a man aged 18 to 29 in good health.

The chain links TRBV11-3 to TRBJ2-5; D gene unclear. The germline V gene encodes CDR1 SGHNT and CDR2 YENEEA. The ends were cut back, 5 bases at V and 2 bases at J, with 9 bases in the middle. CDR3 length: 13 residues. CDR3 amino acids: CASSPPGQETQYF. CDR3 in DNA: TGTGCCAGCAGCCCGCCCGGTCAAGAGACCCAGTACTTC. The whole variable domain, filled in from reference TRBV11-3 and TRBJ2-5, reads EAGVVQSPRYKIIEKKQPVAFWCNPISGHNTLYWYLQNLGQGPELLIRYENEEAVDDSQLPKDRFSAERLKGVDSTLKIQPAELGDSAVYLCASSPPGQETQYFGPGTRLLVL.

The V gene is TRBV5-4, the J gene TRBJ1-1; D remains unclear. V gave up 5 bases and J gave up 0 bases, with 17 bases separating them. The CDR3 length is 16 residues. The V gene's germline CDR1 is SGHNT and CDR2 YYREEE (reference sequence). The CDR3 DNA sequence: TGTGCCAGCAGTCAAACCTTACAGAGAATGAACACTGAAGCTTTCTTT. Residues: CASSQTLQRMNTEAFF.

The CDR3 protein is CASSDTGANVLTF. The CDR3 region has the DNA TGTGCCAGCAGCGACACTGGGGCCAACGTCCTGACTTTC. The chain carries TRBV6-6 and TRBJ2-6; no firm D call. V lost 6 bases to trimming and J lost 2 bases, with 5 bases between them. The CDR3 spans 13 residues. The V gene's germline CDR1 is MNHNY and CDR2 SVGAGI (reference sequence).